This is a list of T cell receptor beta chains from one sample in a study of CD8+CD57+ T cells in acquired aplastic anemia. TCRdb reprocessed the reads via MiXCR and lists one record per CDR3 protein. This sample yields about 210,000 distinct CDR3 sequences, of which 60% to 65% are seen a single time; about 31% belongs to the top ten. Sequenced input: sorted CD4+, CD8+, or CD8+CD57+ T cells (not recorded which) from PBMCs. All receptors derive from a human donor in good health. Each CDR3 is given with its conserved first and last residue. The D gene is left open where the match is weak. The size of a clone is reported for some rows only, either as once, few or many, or as a class for expanded clones.

D	V	J	size	DNA	CDR3
TRBD2	TRBV20-1	TRBJ2-1	-	TGCAGTGCTTCCCCCTCGGCTAGCGGGAGACTAAGGGAGCAGTTCTTC	CSASPSASGRLREQFF
TRBD1	TRBV24-1	TRBJ2-5	-	TGTGCCACCAGTGATTTTGGGACAGGGGAAGAGACCCAGTACTTC	CATSDFGTGEETQYF
-	TRBV7-2	TRBJ1-2	-	TGTGCCAGCAGGCCTTGGACCGGGACGGGGACCTTC	CASRPWTGTGTF
-	TRBV20-1	TRBJ1-2	-	TGCAGTGCTAGCGACGGCGACTATGGCTACACCTTC	CSASDGDYGYTF
-	TRBV2	TRBJ2-5	-	TGTGCCAGCCGCAGCGAAGCTAAGGGGACCCAGTACTTC	CASRSEAKGTQYF
-	TRBV7-2	TRBJ2-3	-	TGTGCCAGCAGCACTGCGCCGTACAGCTCAGATACGCAGTATTTT	CASSTAPYSSDTQYF
-	TRBV27	TRBJ2-1	many	TGTGCCAGCACTAGGGGACCGCACAATGAGCAGTTCTTC	CASTRGPHNEQFF
-	TRBV4-3	TRBJ2-7	many	TGCGCCAGCAGCCAAGGGTACGCCGGGGGATACGAGCAGTACTTC	CASSQGYAGGYEQYF
-	TRBV4-1	TRBJ1-1	-	TGCGCCAGCACCCTGGGTCTGGCAACGAACACTGGAGCCTTCTTT	CASTLGLATNTGAFF
-	TRBV29-1	TRBJ1-2	-	TGCAGCGTGCTAATGACAGGACACTATGGCTACACCTTC	CSVLMTGHYGYTF
-	TRBV5-5	TRBJ1-2	few	TGTGCCAGCAGCTTGTTAGGGGTGGGGGGCTACACCTTC	CASSLLGVGGYTF
-	TRBV2	TRBJ2-7	few	TGTGCCAGCCGTAATCATCTTGAGGGCGAGCAGTACTTC	CASRNHLEGEQYF
-	TRBV7-2	TRBJ1-1	once	TGTGCCAGCAGCTCTCCGTTTGGGACGGCGAACACCGAAGCTTTCTTT	CASSSPFGTANTEAFF
-	TRBV20-1	TRBJ1-2	-	TGCAGTGCCGAGCGGGGGAACTATGGCTACACCTTC	CSAERGNYGYTF
-	TRBV20-1	TRBJ2-7	once	TGCAGTGCTAGAGATTGGAGCGTCCACGAGCAGTACTTC	CSARDWSVHEQYF
-	TRBV2	TRBJ2-2	-	TGTGCCAGCAGTAGGGGCTCCGGGGAGCTGTTTTTT	CASSRGSGELFF
-	TRBV7-9	TRBJ1-2	-	TGTGCCAGCAGCGGGTGGGGGACTAACACCTTC	CASSGWGTNTF
TRBD2	TRBV5-6	TRBJ2-7	few	TGTGCCAGCAGCTTGTGGCGCGGGAGGGCCATCAGGTACGAGCAGTACTTC	CASSLWRGRAIRYEQYF
-	TRBV12-3/TRBV12-4	TRBJ1-2	-	TGTGCCAGCAGTTTTAGACTGCAGGATGGCTACACCTTC	CASSFRLQDGYTF
TRBD2	TRBV2	TRBJ2-7	-	TGTGCCAGCAGGATTGGACTAGCGGGAGGTTACGAGCAGTACTTC	CASRIGLAGGYEQYF